Ten or more counts support the clone carrying this T cell receptor (beta chain). Its antigen is undetermined. From germline, CDR1 is DFQATT and CDR2 SNEGSKA (reference sequence). V was trimmed by 3 bases and J by 4 bases, leaving 10 bases between them. The CDR3 sequence is 13 residues long. The data stem from a study of neurological immune-mediated disorders. Sample time point: longitudinal time-point 2. The unsorted libraries had their origin in 2 million PBMCs stored at -80 C. Study-wide points: It was HTLV-1-associated myelopathy that showed the most TCR clonal expansion, while multiple sclerosis showed the least, falling below healthy controls. Because no CDR3 amino acid sequences were shared across subjects by expanded clones, private repertoires were suggested in all groups.

One entry per CDR3 protein results from TCRdb running MiXCR on the 5' RACE reads. The table includes some 60,000 distinct CDR3 sequences, roughly 9.7% detected once. Specimen: PBMCs. This TCR was sampled from a man younger than 45 in good health. The gene calls are TRBV20-1 and TRBJ1-5; D is undetermined. The CDR3 DNA is TGCAGTGCTAGGGGTCATCTAAATCAGCCCCAGCATTTT. Its translation is CSARGHLNQPQHF.